The 9 T cell receptor beta chains given below trace back to one sample, sequenced in a study of CD8+CD57+ T cells in acquired aplastic anemia. The template for TCR beta VDJ and CDR3 sequence profiling was genomic DNA. TCRdb re-derived calls from the reads in MiXCR, one entry per CDR3 protein. The table lists around 200,000 distinct CDR3 sequences, less than 60% of them singletons, with around 1.8% in the top ten. Flow cytometry had shown expanded CD8+CD57+ cells in the patients chosen for sequencing. Sequenced: sorted CD4+, CD8+, or CD8+CD57+ T cells (not recorded which) from PBMCs. These receptors all come from a human donor with aplastic anemia.

This clonotype has ten or more counts. V and J are TRBV4-2 and TRBJ2-1; D possibly corresponds to TRBD2 (5 bases). Germline CDR1 reads LGHNA; CDR2 reads YNFKEQ. V was clipped by 1 base and J by 7 bases, with 8 bases between them. The CDR3 contains 13 residues. The CDR3: CASSQGRENEQFF. For the CDR3, the DNA is TGTGCCAGCAGCCAAGGACGGGAAAATGAGCAGTTCTTC.

Points on this clonotype: This may come from a read error, since a much larger clone is one base off. This chain joins TRBV5-1 and TRBJ1-4; possibly TRBD1 for D (5 bases). CDR3 size: 14 residues. CDR1 and CDR2 (germline): SGHRS, YFSETQ. DNA of the CDR3: TGCGCCAGCAGCCCGGGACGGGGGAATGAAAATCTGTTTTTT. It codes for CASSPGRGNENLFF. Drawing the rest from reference TRBV5-1 and TRBJ1-4, the complete variable domain is KAGVTQTPRYLIKTRGQQVTLSCSPISGHRSVSWYQQTPGQGLQFLFEYFSETQRNKGNFPGRFSGRQFSNSRSEMNVSTLELGDSALYLCASSPGRGNENLFFGSGTQLSVL.

A few counts support this clonotype. The V gene is TRBV20-1, the J gene TRBJ1-6; 7 nucleotides match TRBD1. Germline CDR1 reads DFQATT; CDR2 reads SNEGSKA (reference sequence). This CDR3 has 14 residues. The junction had 8 bases not matched to a gene; V was cut back by 5 bases and J by 7 bases. This CDR3 is CSAFIQGYNSPLHF. The CDR3 DNA is TGCAGTGCTTTTATACAGGGGTACAATTCACCCCTCCACTTT.

The chain's CDR3 is CASSLVGQGIGGYTF. In DNA form, the CDR3 reads TGTGCCAGCAGCTTAGTAGGGCAGGGAATCGGTGGCTACACCTTC. The V gene is TRBV7-2, the J gene TRBJ1-2; the D gene is possibly TRBD1 (5 bases). Deletions cut 1 base from V and 7 bases from J, with 16 bases between. Germline V lookup: CDR1 SGHTA, CDR2 FQGNSA. The CDR3 is 15 residues long.

CDR3 loop: CASSRDRGLIRYTF. CDR3 DNA sequence: TGTGCCAGTAGTAGGGACAGGGGACTGATCCGCTACACCTTC. The rearrangement links TRBV19 to TRBJ1-2, with TRBD1 identical over 10 bases. CDR3 length: 14 residues. V was clipped by 4 bases and J by 9 bases; unmatched bases: 8. The germline V gene encodes CDR1 LNHDA and CDR2 SQIVND (reference sequence).

The sample holds many counts of this clonotype. The V and J genes are TRBV6-5 and TRBJ1-1, with D perhaps matching TRBD1 (6 bases). This CDR3 comprises 14 residues. Trimming shortened V by 6 bases and J by 1 base, and 12 bases separated the two germline ends. The germline V gene has CDR1 MNHEY and CDR2 SVGAGI. The CDR3 spells CASSLGHSNTEAFF. CDR3 nucleotide sequence: TGTGCCAGCAGCCTGGGACACTCGAACACTGAAGCTTTCTTT.

On this clonotype: A read error may account for a junction end that differs from germline. The genes are TRBV3-1 and TRBJ1-3; TRBD1 might be the D (5 bases). Looked up from germline, CDR1 is LGHDT and CDR2 is YNNKEL (reference sequence). This CDR3 has 16 amino acids. The CDR3 coding sequence is TGTGCCAGCAGCCTTGAACAGGCGATCTCTGGAAACACCAGATATTTT. It is translated as CASSLEQAISGNTRYF.

This clonotype showed up many times. The chain carries TRBV9 and TRBJ1-6; 7 bases align to TRBD1. CDR3 size: 16 residues. Trimming took 0 bases from V and 9 from J; bases not matched to a gene: 9. CDR1 is SGDLS and CDR2 is YYNGEE in the germline V gene. The CDR3 DNA reads TGTGCCAGCAGCGTAGTCCCAGACAGGGATCGTTCACCCCTCCACTTT. Translation gives CASSVVPDRDRSPLHF. The variable domain in full, completed from reference TRBV9 and TRBJ1-6, reads DSGVTQTPKHLITATGQRVTLRCSPRSGDLSVYWYQQSLDQGLQFLIQYYNGEERAKGNILERFSAQQFPDLHSELNLSSLELGDSALYFCASSVVPDRDRSPLHFGNGTRLTVT.

The chain joins TRBV6-1 to TRBJ2-1, with 10 nucleotides matching TRBD2. The germline V gene has CDR1 MNHNS and CDR2 SASEGT. The CDR3 covers 14 residues. V shed 5 bases and J 9 bases; nucleotides not matched to a gene: 7. In DNA form, the CDR3 reads TGTGCCAGCAGTACCATCCGGACTAGCGGTGAGCAGTTCTTC. As protein: CASSTIRTSGEQFF.